The 6 T cell receptor beta chains reported below all come from one sample, sequenced in a study of T-cell memory formation after mild COVID-19. TCRdb independently ran MiXCR on the 5' RACE reads; one entry per CDR3 protein. The table lists more than 150,000 distinct CDR3 sequences, 15% to 20% of them singletons. Sequencing was done on a sample of PBMCs or a T cell subset sorted from them (not recorded which). Receptors were obtained from a man aged 18 to 29 who had mild COVID-19 (a few samples of this study predate the infection). Cell type and time point are not known.

This rearrangement joins TRBV7-9 to TRBJ2-7; D remains ambiguous. V shed 6 bases and J shed 2 bases, with 14 bases lying between them. Germline V gene lookup returns CDR1 SEHNR and CDR2 FQNEAQ (reference sequence). The CDR3 length is 14 residues. Here the CDR3 DNA reads TGTGCCAGCAGGTGGGTTCCGGGTCCCTACGAGCAGTACGTC. This translates into CASRWVPGPYEQYV.

This clonotype was counted only a few times. The J gene is TRBJ2-3, the V gene TRBV6-1, with TRBD2 as a possible D gene (6 bases). Trimming shortened V by 3 bases and J by 3 bases, and 10 bases separated the two germline ends. The CDR3 sequence is 14 residues long. Germline V CDR1 and CDR2: MNHNS, SASEGT. The CDR3 is CASSEPGATDTQYF. DNA for the CDR3: TGTGCCAGCAGTGAGCCGGGAGCAACAGATACGCAGTATTTT.

This clonotype was detected only a few times. The V gene is TRBV29-1, the J gene TRBJ2-1; 13 nucleotides agree with TRBD2. The CDR3 has 15 residues. Trimming removed 6 bases from V and 12 bases from J; junction bases left unmatched: 14. CDR1 SQVTM and CDR2 ANQGSEA come from the germline V gene. The CDR3 region has the DNA TGCAGCGTGGCCCCCGGGACTAGCGGGGCGGTAGGGCAGTTCTTC. Encoded protein: CSVAPGTSGAVGQFF.

The sample holds a few counts of this clonotype. The genes are TRBV24-1 and TRBJ2-3, with unresolved D. CDR1 KGHDR and CDR2 SFDVKD come from the germline V gene. The V gene lost 5 bases and the J gene lost 6 bases, with 8 bases spanning the gap. The CDR3 loop spans 12 amino acids. The CDR3: CATSAETDTQYF. In DNA form, the CDR3 reads TGTGCCACCAGTGCGGAGACGGATACGCAGTATTTT.

This clonotype was detected ten times or more. The chain uses TRBV28 and TRBJ1-4; D remains ambiguous. Trimming took off 3 bases at V and 6 bases at J, with 8 bases between the two ends. Germline V gives CDR1 MDHEN, CDR2 SYDVKM. The CDR3 spans 13 residues. CDR3 sequence: CASSFPRDEKLFF. Written as DNA, the CDR3 is TGTGCCAGCAGTTTTCCGAGGGATGAAAAACTGTTTTTT.

This clonotype has just a few counts. The chain is built from TRBV5-1 and TRBJ2-1; D is perhaps TRBD1 (7 bases). V lost 0 bases and J lost 6, with 13 bases in between. The CDR3 totals 15 residues. Germline CDR1 is SGHRS and CDR2 is YFSETQ. The CDR3 here is CASSLEGGQSNEQFF. The CDR3 nucleotides read TGCGCCAGCAGCTTGGAGGGGGGACAGAGCAATGAGCAGTTCTTC.